This T cell receptor beta chain comes out of a study of beta chain features in type 1 diabetes. General study results and limits: For patients, the naive, central memory and Treg TCRB repertoires appeared more alike than for healthy donors. Type 1 diabetes patients showed a moderate but significant shortening of TCRB CDR3s in all four CD4+ subsets.

The whole isolated RNA underwent reverse transcription, so sequencing captured expressed TCRB transcripts. This table comes from immunoSEQ multiplex PCR, and its TCRdb copy is limited to in-frame clones, with some not included. The data contain approximately 730,000 clones, roughly an eighth of them singletons. The germline CDR1 and CDR2 sequences are GTSNPN and SVGIG (reference sequence). The CDR3 is 18 residues long. This clone was counted only a few times. The antigen remains undetermined. The chain has TRBV30 and TRBJ2-5; 7 bases match TRBD1. Judging by the DNA end, TRBJ2-7 fits better; the J call may be wrong. This TCR was recovered from a young man with type 1 diabetes. The sequencing sample was made of naive CD4+ T cells from blood. This CDR3 is CAWSVGTATIYEGDEQYF. The CDR3 nucleotides read TGTGCCTGGAGTGTTGGGACAGCGACCATATATGAGGGAGACGAGCAGTACTTC.